This entry is about one T cell receptor beta chain. Its antigen is unidentified. Primers: 60 Vbeta forward and 13 Jbeta reverse. Libraries were prepared by immunoSEQ multiplex PCR; TCRdb keeps only in-frame clonotypes and omits some of them. The repertoire consists of 80,000 to 95,000 clones, with 79% occurring once and the leading ten covering over 12%. This entry belongs to a study of cytomegalovirus exposure and HLA in healthy donors. The study's findings and limits: Likely technical artifact: a cluster of highly shared sequence variants. A list of 164 TCR beta chains associated with cytomegalovirus was given. Later, an analysis found that common viral pathogens appeared to be linked with several of the most significant clusters. Per published reports, the classifier diagnosed cytomegalovirus status with high specificity and sensitivity.

This clonotype was sampled from a middle-aged woman in good health and CMV-seropositive. Sequencing was carried out using PBMCs.

For the CDR3, the DNA is TGTGCCAGCAGTGAATCTTTTGCGAGTGGTGGGACCCAGTACTTC. Residues: CASSESFASGGTQYF. This chain connects TRBV2 to TRBJ2-5, with D unclear. The CDR3 length is 15 residues. V lost 2 bases, J lost 7 bases, and 17 bases lay in between. CDR1 and CDR2 from the germline V gene are SNHLY and FYNNEI.